This TCR beta chain was obtained from a study of post-analysis software for immune sequencing data. Study-level points and caveats: Higher frequency in patients than in controls was seen for roughly five TRBV segments, with TRBV5-6, TRBV5-1 and TRBV20-1 among them. Among multiple sclerosis patients, normalized Chao1 diversity was significantly below that of controls.

Unique molecular identifiers tagged the TCR beta cDNA libraries. Each CDR3 protein is one row after TCRdb ran MiXCR on the PCR reads. The sample records about 820,000 distinct CDR3 sequences, about 57% being singletons. Points on this clonotype: Its target is not known.

CDR1 and CDR2 (germline): SQVTM, ANQGSEA. The germline V and J ends were trimmed by 1 base and 5 bases, with 6 bases remaining between them. The CDR3 is made up of 13 amino acids. The specimen sequenced was blood. The chain joins TRBV29-1 to TRBJ2-6; D is undetermined. The clonotype originates from a girl aged 5-17 years with multiple sclerosis. CDR3 in DNA: TGCAGCGTTGAAGGGACCAGGGCCAACGTCCTGACTTTC. Translated: CSVEGTRANVLTF.